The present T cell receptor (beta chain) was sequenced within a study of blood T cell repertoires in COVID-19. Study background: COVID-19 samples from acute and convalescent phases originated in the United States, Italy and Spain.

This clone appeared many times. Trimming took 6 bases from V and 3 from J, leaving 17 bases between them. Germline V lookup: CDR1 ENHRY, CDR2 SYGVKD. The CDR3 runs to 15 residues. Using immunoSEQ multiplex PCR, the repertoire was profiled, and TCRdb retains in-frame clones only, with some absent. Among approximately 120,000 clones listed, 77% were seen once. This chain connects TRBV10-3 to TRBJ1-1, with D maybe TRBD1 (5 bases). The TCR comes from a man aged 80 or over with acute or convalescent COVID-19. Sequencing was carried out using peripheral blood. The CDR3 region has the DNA TGTGCCATCAGCGAGAGGGGTGGTTATGACACTGAAGCTTTCTTT. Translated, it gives CAISERGGYDTEAFF.